These 3 T cell receptor beta chains share one sample of origin, sequenced in a study of blood T cell repertoires in COVID-19 (dated by TCRdb to the early 2020s). Libraries were constructed by the immunoSEQ multiplex PCR assay. TCRdb carries this immuneACCESS record with in-frame sequences only. Its versions omit some clonotypes, under half of them owing to an unresolved V gene in the studies checked, with the rest unexplained. This sample holds under 80,000 clones; 88% were observed only once. About 1.5% of the sample is held by the ten biggest clonotypes. The sample comprised peripheral blood. Receptors originate from a human donor in a cohort sampled during active COVID-19.

The genes are TRBV6-5 and TRBJ2-2; D unclear. V was clipped by 0 bases and J by 6 bases, with 5 bases between them. The CDR3 contains 13 residues. Germline-derived CDR1 and CDR2 are MNHEY and SVGAGI. The CDR3 nucleotides are TGTGCCAGCAGTTACTCGAGAGCCGGGGAGCTGTTTTTT. Encoded protein: CASSYSRAGELFF.

The V and J genes are TRBV2 and TRBJ1-2, with a possible D match to TRBD1 (5 bases). Trimming left V 8 bases short and J 3 bases short, with 7 bases between. CDR1 and CDR2 from the germline V gene are SNHLY and FYNNEI. The CDR3 is 11 residues long. The chain's CDR3 is CASPTDYGYTF. The DNA of the CDR3 is TGTGCCAGCCCGACAGACTATGGCTACACCTTC.

The chain links TRBV30 to TRBJ1-2; D possibly corresponds to TRBD1 (5 bases). The V gene lost 2 bases and the J gene lost 0 bases, with 13 bases spanning the gap. This CDR3 has 15 amino acids. CDR1 and CDR2 from the germline V gene are GTSNPN and SVGIG (reference sequence). The CDR3 sequence is CAWSKGRGSNYGYTF. As DNA, the CDR3 is TGTGCCTGGAGTAAGGGGAGGGGATCTAACTATGGCTACACCTTC.